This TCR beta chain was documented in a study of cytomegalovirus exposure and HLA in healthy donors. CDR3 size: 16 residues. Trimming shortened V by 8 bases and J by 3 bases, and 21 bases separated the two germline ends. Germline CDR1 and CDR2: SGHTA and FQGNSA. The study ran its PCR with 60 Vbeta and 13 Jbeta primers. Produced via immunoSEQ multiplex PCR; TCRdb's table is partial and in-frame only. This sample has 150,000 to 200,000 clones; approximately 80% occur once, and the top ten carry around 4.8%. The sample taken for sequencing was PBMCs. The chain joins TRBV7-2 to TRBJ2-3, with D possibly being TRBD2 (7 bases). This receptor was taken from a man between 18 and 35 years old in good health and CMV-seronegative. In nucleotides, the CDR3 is TGTGCCAGCTTTCTCGGGGGGACACGACCTACAGATACGCAGTATTTT. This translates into CASFLGGTRPTDTQYF. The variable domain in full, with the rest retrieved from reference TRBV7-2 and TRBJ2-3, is GAGVSQSPSNKVTEKGKDVELRCDPISGHTALYWYRQSLGQGLEFLIYFQGNSAPDKSGLPSDRFSAERTGGSVSTLTIQRTQQEDSAVYLCASFLGGTRPTDTQYFGPGTRLTVL.